This T cell receptor beta chain was observed in a study of T cells in Graves' hyperthyroidism and ophthalmopathy. Findings and limits, study-wide: The blood repertoire included most of the expanded thyroid clonotypes above 0.001.

Amplification targeted TCR beta CDR3 regions from RNA transcripts. HTBI primers were employed in a first-round RT-PCR of the TCR CDR3. From the multiplex PCR reads, TCRdb called clonotypes with MiXCR, one entry per CDR3 protein. The data contain approximately 380,000 distinct CDR3 sequences, roughly 20% of them seen just once; the ten biggest clones take up about 38%. This clonotype was detected many times. As yet, its antigen is unknown. Disease lasting under 3 months, a NOSPECS grade of at least 4, and a Clinical Activity Score of at least 3 were features of the ophthalmopathy patients. Thyroid ultrasound and orbital computed tomography, with clinical symptoms and serum thyroxine and TRAb, informed diagnoses. From 10 ml of fresh peripheral blood, PBMCs were isolated. This CDR3 is built from 14 residues. Trimming removed 6 bases from V and 6 bases from J; junction bases left unmatched: 8. Germline V lookup: CDR1 DFQATT, CDR2 SNEGSKA (reference sequence).

The rearrangement joins TRBV20-1 to TRBJ1-6; 7 nucleotides line up with TRBD1. The clonotype originates from a man aged 18 to 30 with Graves' ophthalmopathy. Source material: blood. The chain's CDR3 is CSANWGQTNSPLHF. The CDR3 DNA sequence: TGCAGTGCGAACTGGGGACAGACTAATTCACCCCTCCACTTT.